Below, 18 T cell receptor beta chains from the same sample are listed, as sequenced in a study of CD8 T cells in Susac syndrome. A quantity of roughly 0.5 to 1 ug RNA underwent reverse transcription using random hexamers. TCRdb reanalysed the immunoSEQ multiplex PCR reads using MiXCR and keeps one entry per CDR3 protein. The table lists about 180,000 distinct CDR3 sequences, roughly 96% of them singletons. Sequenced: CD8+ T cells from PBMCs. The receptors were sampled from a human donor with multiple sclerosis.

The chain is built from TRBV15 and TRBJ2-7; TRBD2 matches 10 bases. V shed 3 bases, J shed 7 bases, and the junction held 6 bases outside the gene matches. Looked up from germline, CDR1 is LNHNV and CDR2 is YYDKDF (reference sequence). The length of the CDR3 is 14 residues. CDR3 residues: CATSRTSGPLEQYF. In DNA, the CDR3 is TGTGCCACCAGCAGGACTAGCGGGCCCCTAGAGCAGTACTTC.

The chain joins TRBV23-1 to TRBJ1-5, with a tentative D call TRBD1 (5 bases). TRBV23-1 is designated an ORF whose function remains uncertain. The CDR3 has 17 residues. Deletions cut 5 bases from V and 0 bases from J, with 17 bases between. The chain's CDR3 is CASSWDGRSYSNQPQHF. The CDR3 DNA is TGCGCCAGCAGTTGGGACGGGAGAAGCTATAGCAATCAGCCCCAGCATTTT.

The CDR3 sequence is CASSPPGGNTIYF. The CDR3 coding sequence is TGCGCCAGCAGCCCTCCAGGGGGAAACACCATATATTTT. The rearrangement uses TRBV4-1 and TRBJ1-3; D possibly corresponds to TRBD1 (5 bases). CDR1 MGHRA and CDR2 YSYEKL come from the germline V gene. The CDR3 spans 13 residues. Trimming cost V 4 bases and J 4 bases, with 8 bases left between them.

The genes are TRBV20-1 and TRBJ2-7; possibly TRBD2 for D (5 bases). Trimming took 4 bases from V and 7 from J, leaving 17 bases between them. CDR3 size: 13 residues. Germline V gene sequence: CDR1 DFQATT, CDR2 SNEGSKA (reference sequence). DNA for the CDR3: TGCAGTGCTATGTGGAGTACTGCGGGTGAGCAGTACTTC. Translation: CSAMWSTAGEQYF.

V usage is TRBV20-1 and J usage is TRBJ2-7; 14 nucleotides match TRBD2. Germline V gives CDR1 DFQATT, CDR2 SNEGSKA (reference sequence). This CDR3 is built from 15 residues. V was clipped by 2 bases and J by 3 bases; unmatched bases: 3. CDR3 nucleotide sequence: TGCAGTGCTAGAAGACTAGCGGGGGGGCTCTACGAGCAGTACTTC. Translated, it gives CSARRLAGGLYEQYF.

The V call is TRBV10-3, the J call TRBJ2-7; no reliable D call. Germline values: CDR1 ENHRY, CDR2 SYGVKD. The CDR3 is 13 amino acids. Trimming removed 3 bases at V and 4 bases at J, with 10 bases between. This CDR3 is CAISEAGWYEQYF. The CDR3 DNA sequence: TGTGCCATCAGTGAAGCAGGTTGGTACGAGCAGTACTTC.

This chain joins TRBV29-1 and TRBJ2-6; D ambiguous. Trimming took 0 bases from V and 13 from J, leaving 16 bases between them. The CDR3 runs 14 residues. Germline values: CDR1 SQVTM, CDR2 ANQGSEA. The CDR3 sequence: CSVEEIVVGSVLTF. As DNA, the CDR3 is TGCAGCGTTGAAGAAATTGTCGTAGGTTCGGTCCTGACTTTC.

CDR3 sequence (DNA): TGTGCCTGGAGGAAGAGCGGGTCCTACGAGCAGTACTTC. It encodes CAWRKSGSYEQYF. The chain couples TRBV30 to TRBJ2-7, with D possibly being TRBD2 (6 bases). The length of the CDR3 is 13 residues. From germline, CDR1 is GTSNPN and CDR2 SVGIG (reference sequence). V was trimmed by 3 bases and J by 1 base, leaving 10 bases between them.

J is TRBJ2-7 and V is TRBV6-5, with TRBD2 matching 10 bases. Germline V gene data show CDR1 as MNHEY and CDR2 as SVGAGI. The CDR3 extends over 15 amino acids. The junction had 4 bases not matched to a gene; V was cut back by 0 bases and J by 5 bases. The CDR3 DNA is TGTGCCAGCAGTTACTCCGGACTAGCGGCAAACGAGCAGTACTTC. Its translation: CASSYSGLAANEQYF.

The CDR3 reads CASRWQGGGNQPQHF. Here the CDR3 DNA reads TGTGCAAGTCGCTGGCAGGGTGGGGGCAATCAGCCCCAGCATTTT. V usage is TRBV12-2 and J usage is TRBJ1-5; the table's D gene call, TRBD1, was not cross checked with the DNA. TRBV12-2 has pseudogene status. The CDR3 loop spans 15 amino acids.

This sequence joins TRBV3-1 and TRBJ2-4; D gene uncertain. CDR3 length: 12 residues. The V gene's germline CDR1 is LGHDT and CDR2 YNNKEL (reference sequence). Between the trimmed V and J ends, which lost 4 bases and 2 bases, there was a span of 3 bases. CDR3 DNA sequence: TGTGCCAGCAGCCTCACCAAAAACATTCAGTACTTC. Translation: CASSLTKNIQYF.

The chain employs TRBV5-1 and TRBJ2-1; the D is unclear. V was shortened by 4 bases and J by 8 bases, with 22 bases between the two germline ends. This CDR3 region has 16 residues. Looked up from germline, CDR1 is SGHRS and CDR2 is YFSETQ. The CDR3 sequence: CASSAYKRLGLYEQFF. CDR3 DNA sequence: TGCGCCAGCAGCGCATACAAACGCCTCGGCCTCTATGAGCAGTTCTTC. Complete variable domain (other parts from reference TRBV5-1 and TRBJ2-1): KAGVTQTPRYLIKTRGQQVTLSCSPISGHRSVSWYQQTPGQGLQFLFEYFSETQRNKGNFPGRFSGRQFSNSRSEMNVSTLELGDSALYLCASSAYKRLGLYEQFFGPGTRLTVL.

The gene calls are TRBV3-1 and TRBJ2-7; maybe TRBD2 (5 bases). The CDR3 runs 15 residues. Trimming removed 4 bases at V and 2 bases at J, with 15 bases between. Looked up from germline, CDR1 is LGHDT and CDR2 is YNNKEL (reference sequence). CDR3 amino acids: CASSPLYGSAYEQYF. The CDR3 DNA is TGTGCCAGCAGCCCCCTGTATGGGAGCGCCTACGAGCAGTACTTC.

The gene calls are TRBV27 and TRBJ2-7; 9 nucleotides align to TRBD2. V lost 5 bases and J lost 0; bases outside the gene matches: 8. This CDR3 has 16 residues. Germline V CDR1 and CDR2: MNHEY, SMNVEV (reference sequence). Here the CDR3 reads CASSTRSGRHSYEQYF. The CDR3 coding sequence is TGTGCCAGCAGTACCCGGAGCGGGAGGCACTCCTACGAGCAGTACTTC.

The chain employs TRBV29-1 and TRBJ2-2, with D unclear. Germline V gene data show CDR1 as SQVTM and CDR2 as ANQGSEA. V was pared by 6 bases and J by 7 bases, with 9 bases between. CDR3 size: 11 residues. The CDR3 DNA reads TGCAGCGTGTTACTCCACGGGGAGCTGTTTTTT. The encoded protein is CSVLLHGELFF.

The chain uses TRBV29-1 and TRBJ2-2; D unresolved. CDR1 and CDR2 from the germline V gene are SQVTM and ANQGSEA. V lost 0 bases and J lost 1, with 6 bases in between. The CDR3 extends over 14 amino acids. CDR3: CSVEEGRNTGELFF. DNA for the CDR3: TGCAGCGTTGAAGAGGGCAGGAACACCGGGGAGCTGTTTTTT.

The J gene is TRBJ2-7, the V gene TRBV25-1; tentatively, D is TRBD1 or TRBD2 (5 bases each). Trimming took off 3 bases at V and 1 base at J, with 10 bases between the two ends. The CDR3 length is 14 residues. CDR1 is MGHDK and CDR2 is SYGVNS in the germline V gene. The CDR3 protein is CASSEGDFSYEQYF. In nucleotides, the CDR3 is TGTGCCAGCAGTGAGGGGGATTTTTCCTACGAGCAGTACTTC.

In nucleotides, the CDR3 is TGTGCCATCGGGGACAGGGTCTATGAGCAGTTCTTC. Amino acids: CAIGDRVYEQFF. The chain couples TRBV10-3 to TRBJ2-1, with 9 bases that match TRBD1. The CDR3 contains 12 residues. V lost 8 bases, J lost 8 bases, and 4 bases stayed unmatched. Germline V lookup: CDR1 ENHRY, CDR2 SYGVKD.